The T cell receptor beta chain described here comes from a study of T cells after yellow fever vaccination (dated by TCRdb to between 2018 and 2021). With regard to the full study: The SMART-Seq v4 Ultra Low Input RNA kit was used to prepare libraries from fractions with low cell numbers. Bulk PBMC replicates and cell subsets were isolated from blood drawn at multiple timepoints before and after both primary and secondary immunization. To follow T-cell clones before and after both primary and booster YFV17D yellow fever vaccination, bulk TCR alpha and beta repertoires underwent longitudinal sequencing. Two healthy male donors, one aged 18 to 29 and one aged 30 to 40 years, made up the cohort.

On the study overall, not on this receptor specifically: Because the study included only two donors, the extent to which the findings can be generalized is limited. The secondary T-cell response was found to be weaker but faster than the primary response, with a peak reached on day 5 rather than on day 15. A small share of clonotypes was detected in both CD4 and CD8 compartments, with the overlap likely arising from convergent recombination. Most clones expanded after primary vaccination were re-detected after the booster (96% of CD4 and about nine tenths of CD8), suggesting broad memory maintenance. Because abundant contaminating clonotypes from the bulk population could be contained in FACS-sorted repertoires, computational filtering was required.

The table lists this clonotype with many counts. Its recognized antigen is unknown. Base qualities are not recorded, but no much larger clone differs from it by a single base. The treatment or condition label, as the study defines it: live attenuated yellow fever vaccine strain. Two biological replicates of bulk PBMCs were collected at each blood-draw timepoint. A standard Ficoll-Paque protocol was used to isolate PBMCs from peripheral blood. TriZol was used to extract RNA from bulk PBMCs, CD4 and CD8 fractions, and dextramer-positive and dextramer-negative fractions. TCR cDNA was made using 5'RACE template switching, a step that added a universal primer site and unique molecular identifiers. Priming of cDNA synthesis was performed from both the TCR alpha and TCR beta constant segments. Libraries were amplified in two PCR steps, with sample barcodes and sequencing adapters added in the second step. Libraries were sequenced on Illumina HiSeq 2500 (2x100 bp) or NovaSeq (2x150 bp). Per the authors' processing: Demultiplexing of reads and collapsing into UMI consensus sequences were performed with MIGEC, and V(D)J alignment was carried out with MiXCR. Using edgeR on replicate PBMC samples, clonotypes were called vaccine-responding if FDR was below 0.01 and the log2 fold change was above 5 up to day 15. Bulk clonotypes were assigned CD4 or CD8 identity according to which sequenced CD4 or CD8 repertoire held them at higher abundance. TCRdb passed the public sequencing reads through fastp at Q25 and MiXCR, retaining productive beta sequences. Identical CDR3 proteins give one entry, which carries the most common genes and DNA. TCRdb's processing, not the study's, gives the V and J calls here. The sample yields 550,000 or so distinct CDR3 sequences; around 21% were counted once. Roughly an eighth of the sample belongs to the ten largest clones.

Taken from the germline V gene, the CDR1 and CDR2 loops are SGHTA and FQGNSA. V is pared back by 3 bases and J by 4 bases, with 16 bases lying between the germline termini. Its CDR3 holds 16 amino acids, cysteine through phenylalanine. Only the CDR3 DNA is retained, 48 bases long and in frame from the first base. The V gene is TRBV7-2 and the J gene is TRBJ2-1; TRBD1 is perhaps the D gene, given 6 matching bases. The source material was PBMCs, sampled 15 days after the yellow fever booster vaccination. The TCR sequence derives from a man aged 30 to 45 who received the YFV17D yellow fever vaccine. The DNA is as follows: TGTGCCAGCAGCTTGTATGAGACAGGACGGTACAATGAGCAGTTCTTC. This translates into CASSLYETGRYNEQFF. The CDR3, completed at both ends by the reference TRBV7-2 and TRBJ2-1 genes, gives the full variable domain GAGVSQSPSNKVTEKGKDVELRCDPISGHTALYWYRQSLGQGLEFLIYFQGNSAPDKSGLPSDRFSAERTGGSVSTLTIQRTQQEDSAVYLCASSLYETGRYNEQFFGPGTRLTVL.